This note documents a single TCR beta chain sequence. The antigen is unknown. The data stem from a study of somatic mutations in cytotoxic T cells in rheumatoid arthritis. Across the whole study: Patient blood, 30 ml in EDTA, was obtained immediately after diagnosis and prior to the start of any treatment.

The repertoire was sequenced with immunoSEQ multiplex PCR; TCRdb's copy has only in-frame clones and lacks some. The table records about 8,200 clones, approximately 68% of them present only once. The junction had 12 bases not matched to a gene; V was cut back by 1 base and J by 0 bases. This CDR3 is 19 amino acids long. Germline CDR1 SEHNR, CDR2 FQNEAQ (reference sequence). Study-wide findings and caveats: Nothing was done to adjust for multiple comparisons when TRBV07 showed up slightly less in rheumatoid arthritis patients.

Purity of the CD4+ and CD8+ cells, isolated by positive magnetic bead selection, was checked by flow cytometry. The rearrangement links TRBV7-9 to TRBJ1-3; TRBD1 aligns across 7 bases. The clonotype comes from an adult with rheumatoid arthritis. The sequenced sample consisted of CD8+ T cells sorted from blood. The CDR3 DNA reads TGTGCCAGCAGCTTAGGTGGGGACAGCCGGCTCCTCTCTGGAAACACCATATATTTT. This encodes CASSLGGDSRLLSGNTIYF.